The next 5 T cell receptor beta chains were all read from a single sample in a study of long-term antiretroviral therapy in people with HIV. Assay version v3.0 of immunoSEQ was used, and it was run at survey level. Sequencing used immunoSEQ multiplex PCR; TCRdb keeps in-frame clones, though not all of them. Altogether 42,000 or so clones are present, approximately 87% being singletons, with the ten largest covering about 4%. The sequences come from unsorted PBMCs, collected 1.2 years after starting antiretroviral therapy. The receptors derive from a woman between 50 and 59 years old with HIV.

This chain joins TRBV6-5 and TRBJ1-2; 10 bases are shared with TRBD1. From germline, CDR1 is MNHEY and CDR2 SVGAGI. Trimming cost V 6 bases and J 8 bases; bases outside gene matches: 6. The CDR3 loop spans 13 amino acids. The CDR3 protein is CASRQTGGAGYTF. In DNA form, the CDR3 reads TGTGCCAGCAGGCAGACAGGGGGCGCGGGCTACACCTTC.

The gene calls are TRBV4-1 and TRBJ2-5, with 7 bases aligning to TRBD2. Germline CDR1 and CDR2: MGHRA and YSYEKL. The CDR3 sequence is 17 residues long. J lost 3 bases, V lost 0 bases, and 10 bases had no gene match. This CDR3 is CASSQDMMLAAKETQYF. The CDR3 region has the DNA TGCGCCAGCAGCCAAGATATGATGCTAGCGGCCAAAGAGACCCAGTACTTC.

The V gene is TRBV6-5, the J gene TRBJ1-1; weak D call: TRBD1 (5 bases). CDR1 and CDR2 (germline): MNHEY, SVGAGI. There are 16 residues in the CDR3. Between the trimmed V and J ends, which lost 2 bases and 1 base, there was a span of 14 bases. The CDR3 reads CASSYGGDRGNTEAFF. CDR3 DNA sequence: TGTGCCAGCAGTTACGGAGGGGACCGAGGGAACACTGAAGCTTTCTTT.

This clone was detected once. V is TRBV2 and J is TRBJ1-1, with TRBD1 matching 7 bases. Germline CDR1 reads SNHLY; CDR2 reads FYNNEI. The CDR3 contains 14 residues. V was clipped by 4 bases and J by 6 bases; unmatched bases: 8. The CDR3 reads CASSVGGEVAEAFF. The CDR3 nucleotides are TGTGCCAGCAGTGTAGGGGGCGAGGTGGCTGAAGCTTTCTTT.

The chain recombines TRBV9 with TRBJ2-2; TRBD2 matches at 11 bases. The CDR3 has 16 amino acids. Germline V lookup: CDR1 SGDLS, CDR2 YYNGEE. V lost 3 bases and J lost 6; bases outside the gene matches: 7. This CDR3 reads CASSALTSGVSGELFF. CDR3 sequence (DNA): TGTGCCAGCAGCGCCCTGACTAGCGGGGTATCCGGGGAGCTGTTTTTT. Full variable domain (remainder filled in from reference TRBV9 and TRBJ2-2): DSGVTQTPKHLITATGQRVTLRCSPRSGDLSVYWYQQSLDQGLQFLIQYYNGEERAKGNILERFSAQQFPDLHSELNLSSLELGDSALYFCASSALTSGVSGELFFGEGSRLTVL.